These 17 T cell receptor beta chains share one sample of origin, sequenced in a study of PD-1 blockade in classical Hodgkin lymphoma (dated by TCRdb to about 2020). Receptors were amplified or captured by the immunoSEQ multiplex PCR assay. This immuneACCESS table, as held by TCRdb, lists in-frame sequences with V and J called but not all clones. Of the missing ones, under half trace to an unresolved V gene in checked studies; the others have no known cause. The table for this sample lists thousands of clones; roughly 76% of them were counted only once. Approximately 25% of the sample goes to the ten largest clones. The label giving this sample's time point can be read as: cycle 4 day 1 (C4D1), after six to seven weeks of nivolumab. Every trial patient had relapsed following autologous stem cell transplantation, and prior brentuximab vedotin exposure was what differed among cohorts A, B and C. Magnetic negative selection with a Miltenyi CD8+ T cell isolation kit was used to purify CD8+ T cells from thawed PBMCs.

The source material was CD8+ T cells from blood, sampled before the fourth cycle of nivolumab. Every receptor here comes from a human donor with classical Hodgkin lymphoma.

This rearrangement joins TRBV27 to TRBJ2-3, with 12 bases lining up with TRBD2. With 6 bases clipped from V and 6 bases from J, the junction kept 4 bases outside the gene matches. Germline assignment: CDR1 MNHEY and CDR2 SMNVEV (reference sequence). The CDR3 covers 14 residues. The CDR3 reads CASSPGLAGDTQYF. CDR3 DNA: TGTGCCAGCAGCCCGGGACTAGCGGGCGATACGCAGTATTTT.

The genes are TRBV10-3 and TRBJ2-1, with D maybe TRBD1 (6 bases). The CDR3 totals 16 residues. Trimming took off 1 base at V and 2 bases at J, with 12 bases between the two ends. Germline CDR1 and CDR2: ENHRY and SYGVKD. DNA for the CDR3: TGTGCCATCAGTGAGTTGGACAGAGGTCCCTACAATGAGCAGTTCTTC. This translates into CAISELDRGPYNEQFF.

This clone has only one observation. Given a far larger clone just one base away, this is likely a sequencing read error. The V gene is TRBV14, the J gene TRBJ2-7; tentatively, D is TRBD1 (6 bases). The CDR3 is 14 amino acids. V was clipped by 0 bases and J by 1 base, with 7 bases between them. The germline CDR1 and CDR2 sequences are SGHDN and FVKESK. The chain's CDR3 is CASSQDRGSYEQYF. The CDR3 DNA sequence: TGTGCCAGCAGCCAAGATAGGGGGTCCTACGAGCAGTACTTC. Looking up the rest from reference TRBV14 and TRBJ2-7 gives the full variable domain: EAGVTQFPSHSVIEKGQTVTLRCDPISGHDNLYWYRRVMGKEIKFLLHFVKESKQDESGMPNNRFLAERTGGTYSTLKVQPAELEDSGVYFCASSQDRGSYEQYFGPGTRLTVT.

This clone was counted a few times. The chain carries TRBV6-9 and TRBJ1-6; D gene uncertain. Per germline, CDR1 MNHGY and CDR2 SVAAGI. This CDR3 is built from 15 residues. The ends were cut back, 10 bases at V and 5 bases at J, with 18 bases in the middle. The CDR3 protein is CAILAAYPNNSPLHF. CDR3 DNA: TGTGCCATCCTAGCAGCATACCCCAATAATTCACCCCTCCACTTT.

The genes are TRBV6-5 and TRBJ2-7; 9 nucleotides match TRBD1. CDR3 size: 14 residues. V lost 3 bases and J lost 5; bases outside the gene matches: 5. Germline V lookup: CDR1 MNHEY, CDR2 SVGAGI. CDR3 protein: CASSYLQGAHEQYF. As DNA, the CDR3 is TGTGCCAGCAGTTATCTACAGGGGGCCCACGAGCAGTACTTC.

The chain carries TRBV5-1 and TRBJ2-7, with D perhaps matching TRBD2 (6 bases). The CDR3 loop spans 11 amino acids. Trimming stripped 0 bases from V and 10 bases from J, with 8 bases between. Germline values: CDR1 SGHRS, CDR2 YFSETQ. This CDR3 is CASSLGRDQYF. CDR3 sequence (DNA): TGCGCCAGCAGCTTGGGGCGGGATCAGTACTTC.

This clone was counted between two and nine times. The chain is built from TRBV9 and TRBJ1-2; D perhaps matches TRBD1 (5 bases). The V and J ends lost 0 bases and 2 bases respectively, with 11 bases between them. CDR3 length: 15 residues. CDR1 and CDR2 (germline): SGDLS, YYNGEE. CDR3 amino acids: CASSVAESGNYGYTF. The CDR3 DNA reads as TGTGCCAGCAGCGTAGCTGAGTCAGGGAACTATGGCTACACCTTC.

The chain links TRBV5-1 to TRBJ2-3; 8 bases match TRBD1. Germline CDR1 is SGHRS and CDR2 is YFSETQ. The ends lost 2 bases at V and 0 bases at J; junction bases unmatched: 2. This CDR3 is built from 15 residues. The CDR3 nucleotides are TGCGCCAGCAGCTTTAGACAGGGGAGCACAGATACGCAGTATTTT. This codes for CASSFRQGSTDTQYF.

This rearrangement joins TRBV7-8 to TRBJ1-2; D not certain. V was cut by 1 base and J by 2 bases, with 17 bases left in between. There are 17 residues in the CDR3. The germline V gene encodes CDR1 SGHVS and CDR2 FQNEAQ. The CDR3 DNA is TGTGCCAGCAGCTTAGGGGCAGTCCGACGAAGAAACTATGGCTACACCTTC. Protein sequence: CASSLGAVRRRNYGYTF.

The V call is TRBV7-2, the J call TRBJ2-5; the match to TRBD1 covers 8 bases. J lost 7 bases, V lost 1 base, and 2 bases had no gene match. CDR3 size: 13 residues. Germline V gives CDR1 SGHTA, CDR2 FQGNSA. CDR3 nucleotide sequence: TGTGCCAGCAGCTTAGGCCAGGGGGCGACCCAGTACTTC. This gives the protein CASSLGQGATQYF.

The CDR3 loop reads CASSYRDSYGYTF. CDR3 DNA: TGTGCCAGCAGTTACCGGGACAGCTATGGCTACACCTTC. This chain connects TRBV6-5 to TRBJ1-2; 7 nucleotides agree with TRBD1. The germline V gene encodes CDR1 MNHEY and CDR2 SVGAGI. The CDR3 runs 13 residues. Trimming took 2 bases from V and 4 from J; bases not matched to a gene: 1.

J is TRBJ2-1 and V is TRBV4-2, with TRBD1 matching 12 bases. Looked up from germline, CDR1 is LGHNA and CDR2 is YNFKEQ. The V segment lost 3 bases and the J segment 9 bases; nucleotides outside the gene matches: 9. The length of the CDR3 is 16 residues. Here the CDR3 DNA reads TGTGCCAGCAGCCACCGCCGGGACAGGGGGCTCAGTGAGCAGTTCTTC. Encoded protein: CASSHRRDRGLSEQFF.

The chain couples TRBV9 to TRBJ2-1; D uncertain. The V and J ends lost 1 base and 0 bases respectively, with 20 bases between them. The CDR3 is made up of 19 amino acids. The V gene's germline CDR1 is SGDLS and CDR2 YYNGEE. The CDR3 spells CASSVPSLVPTSSYNEQFF. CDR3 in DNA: TGTGCCAGCAGCGTACCCTCGCTCGTGCCAACGAGCTCCTACAATGAGCAGTTCTTC.

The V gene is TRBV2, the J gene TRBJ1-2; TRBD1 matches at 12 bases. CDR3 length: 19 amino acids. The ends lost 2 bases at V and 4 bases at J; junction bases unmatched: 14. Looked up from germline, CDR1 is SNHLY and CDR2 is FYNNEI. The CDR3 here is CASSEPIPGQGAIPYGYTF. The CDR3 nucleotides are TGTGCCAGCAGTGAACCAATCCCGGGACAGGGGGCAATACCCTATGGCTACACCTTC.

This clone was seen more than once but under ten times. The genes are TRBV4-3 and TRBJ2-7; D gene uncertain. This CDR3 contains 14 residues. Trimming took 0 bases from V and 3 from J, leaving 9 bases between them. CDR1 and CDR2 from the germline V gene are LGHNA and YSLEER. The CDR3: CASSQDRVRYEQYF. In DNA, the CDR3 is TGCGCCAGCAGCCAAGATCGTGTGCGCTACGAGCAGTACTTC.

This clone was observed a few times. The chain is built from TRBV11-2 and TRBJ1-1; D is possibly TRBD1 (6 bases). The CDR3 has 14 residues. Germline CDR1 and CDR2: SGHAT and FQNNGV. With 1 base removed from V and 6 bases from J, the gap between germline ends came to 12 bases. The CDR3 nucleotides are TGTGCCAGCAGCTTAGCAGGGGCTGGGGCTGAAGCTTTCTTT. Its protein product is CASSLAGAGAEAFF.

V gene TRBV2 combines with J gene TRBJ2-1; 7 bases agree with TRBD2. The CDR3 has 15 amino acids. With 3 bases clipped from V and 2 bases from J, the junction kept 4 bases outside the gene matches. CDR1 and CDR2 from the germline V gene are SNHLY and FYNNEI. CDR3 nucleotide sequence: TGTGCCAGCAGTGATTCAGCGGGGCCCTACAATGAGCAGTTCTTC. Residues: CASSDSAGPYNEQFF.